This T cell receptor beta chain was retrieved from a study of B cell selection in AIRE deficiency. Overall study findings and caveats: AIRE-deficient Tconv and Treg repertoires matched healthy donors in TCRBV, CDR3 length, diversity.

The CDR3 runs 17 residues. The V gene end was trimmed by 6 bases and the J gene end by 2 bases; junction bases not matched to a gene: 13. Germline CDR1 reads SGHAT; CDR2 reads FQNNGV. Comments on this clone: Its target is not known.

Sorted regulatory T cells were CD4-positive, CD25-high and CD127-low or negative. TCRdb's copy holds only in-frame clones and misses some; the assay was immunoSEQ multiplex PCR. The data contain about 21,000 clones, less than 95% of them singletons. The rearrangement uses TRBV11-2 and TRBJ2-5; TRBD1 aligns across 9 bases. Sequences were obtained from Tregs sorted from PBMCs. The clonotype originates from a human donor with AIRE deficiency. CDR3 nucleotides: TGTGCCAGCAGTTTTGGTGACAGGGGGATGAGGCAAGAGACCCAGTACTTC. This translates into CASSFGDRGMRQETQYF.